This T cell receptor (beta chain) was captured by sequencing in a study of spatial heterogeneity in lung cancer. Regarding the study as a whole: Coverage of tumor T cells was estimated at approximately 7% for alpha chains and 13% for beta chains. Tumoral mutation counts were tracked by counts of expanded intratumoral alpha and beta TCRs.

Unique molecular identifiers tagged every individual TCR cDNA molecule. TCRdb reanalysed the 5' RACE reads using MiXCR and keeps one entry per CDR3 protein. The data show about 18,000 distinct CDR3 sequences, with roughly 7.5% seen just once and 20% to 25% held by the top ten. This CDR3 is built from 13 residues. V was cut by 4 bases and J by 4 bases, with 10 bases left in between. Germline assignment: CDR1 MNHEY and CDR2 SMNVEV (reference sequence). Of note for this clonotype: No antigen is known for it.

Time point reported: sample taken at primary tumor resection. 72 TRACERx patients with early, untreated non-small cell lung cancer donated samples. In each case, whole RNA from tumor, nontumor lung or frozen PBMC was sequenced unsorted. This clonotype was obtained from a male donor with early-stage non-small cell lung cancer. The V call is TRBV27, the J call TRBJ1-1; possible D gene TRBD1, 5 bases. The sample here was lung tumor tissue, taken at surgery. CDR3 bases: TGTGCCAGCAGTTGGCGGGGCTCCACTGAAGCTTTCTTT. Its protein product is CASSWRGSTEAFF.